A selection of T cell receptor beta chains follows, all from one sample in a study of PD-1 blockade in classical Hodgkin lymphoma. The table came from immunoSEQ multiplex PCR; TCRdb's copy has only in-frame clones and leaves some out. The sample includes about 4,000 clones, about three fifths seen only once; the top ten take about 48%. The source was CD8+ T cells from blood, collected before the fourth cycle of nivolumab. Source of these receptors: a human donor with classical Hodgkin lymphoma. The CDR3 runs from the conserved cysteine through the conserved F or W. Fields, in order: D gene, CDR3 length, J gene, clone size, V gene, CDR3 protein, CDR3 DNA. A D gene is named only where the DNA matches it firmly. Part of the rows lack a size; the others show once, few, many or a class for expanded clones.

D: NA; length: 13; J: TRBJ2-5; size: NA; V: TRBV10-3; CDR3: CAISEGGTWEQYF; DNA: TGTGCCATCAGTGAGGGGGGGACGTGGGAGCAGTACTTC
D: NA; length: 14; J: TRBJ1-1; size: NA; V: TRBV5-6; CDR3: CASSSTVEVTEAFF; DNA: TGTGCCAGCAGCTCGACGGTTGAGGTCACTGAAGCTTTCTTT
D: TRBD2; length: 13; J: TRBJ2-3; size: NA; V: TRBV5-1; CDR3: CASSSGGSDTQYF; DNA: TGCGCCAGCAGCTCGGGGGGTTCAGATACGCAGTATTTT
D: NA; length: 14; J: TRBJ2-1; size: NA; V: TRBV27; CDR3: CASSPTGISGSGFF; DNA: TGTGCCAGCAGCCCGACAGGGATCAGCGGGAGCGGATTCTTC
D: NA; length: 15; J: TRBJ2-1; size: NA; V: TRBV4-1; CDR3: CASSERTDSYNEQFF; DNA: TGCGCCAGCAGCGAACGGACTGATTCCTACAATGAGCAGTTCTTC
D: TRBD1; length: 16; J: TRBJ1-2; size: once; V: TRBV2; CDR3: CASSEDKTGWQEGYTF; DNA: TGTGCCAGCAGTGAAGATAAGACAGGGTGGCAGGAGGGCTACACCTTC
D: TRBD2; length: 15; J: TRBJ2-4; size: NA; V: TRBV7-9; CDR3: CASSFPTTSGNIQYF; DNA: TGTGCCAGCAGCTTTCCCACTACTAGCGGAAACATTCAGTACTTC
D: NA; length: 14; J: TRBJ1-1; size: NA; V: TRBV6-5; CDR3: CASSTMDWGTEAFF; DNA: TGTGCCAGCAGTACCATGGATTGGGGAACTGAAGCTTTCTTT
D: TRBD1; length: 15; J: TRBJ1-4; size: NA; V: TRBV5-4; CDR3: CASSSPGQGYEKLFF; DNA: TGTGCCAGCAGCTCTCCGGGACAGGGATATGAAAAACTGTTTTTT
D: TRBD1; length: 13; J: TRBJ1-2; size: NA; V: TRBV15; CDR3: CATRETGDYGYTF; DNA: TGTGCCACCAGAGAAACAGGGGACTATGGCTACACCTTC
D: NA; length: 18; J: TRBJ1-5; size: NA; V: TRBV2; CDR3: CASSELSLSAVSNQPQHF; DNA: TGTGCCAGCAGTGAATTAAGTTTGTCAGCAGTTAGCAATCAGCCCCAGCATTTT
D: NA; length: 14; J: TRBJ2-7; size: NA; V: TRBV27; CDR3: CASSLHGRPYEQYF; DNA: TGTGCCAGCAGTTTACACGGGAGACCCTACGAGCAGTACTTC
D: NA; length: 19; J: TRBJ2-2; size: NA; V: TRBV6-1; CDR3: CASSDLGGWTGVDTGELFF; DNA: TGTGCCAGCAGTGATCTTGGAGGTTGGACTGGGGTGGACACCGGGGAGCTGTTTTTT
D: TRBD1; length: 18; J: TRBJ2-1; size: NA; V: TRBV19; CDR3: CASSPGWATGGFFHEQFF; DNA: TGTGCCAGTAGCCCAGGGTGGGCTACAGGGGGGTTTTTCCATGAGCAGTTCTTC
D: NA; length: 13; J: TRBJ2-1; size: NA; V: TRBV29-1; CDR3: CSVEPISYNEQFF; DNA: TGCAGCGTTGAGCCGATCTCCTACAATGAGCAGTTCTTC
D: NA; length: 15; J: TRBJ2-7; size: few; V: TRBV6-5; CDR3: CASSSPRESSYEQYF; DNA: TGTGCCAGCAGTTCTCCCAGGGAGAGCTCCTACGAGCAGTACTTC
D: NA; length: 14; J: TRBJ2-6; size: NA; V: TRBV28; CDR3: CASSAQSRANVLTF; DNA: TGTGCCAGCAGTGCACAAAGTCGGGCCAACGTCCTGACTTTC
D: NA; length: 14; J: TRBJ2-7; size: few; V: TRBV5-6; CDR3: CASSFSGYSYEQYF; DNA: TGTGCCAGCAGCTTTAGCGGCTACTCCTACGAGCAGTACTTC
D: NA; length: 12; J: TRBJ1-4; size: NA; V: TRBV7-8; CDR3: CASSLDGEVVFF; DNA: TGTGCCAGCAGCTTAGATGGGGAGGTGGTGTTTTTT
D: NA; length: 15; J: TRBJ1-1; size: large; V: TRBV7-9; CDR3: CASSLSEGMNTEAFF; DNA: TGTGCCAGCAGTCTGTCTGAGGGAATGAACACTGAAGCTTTCTTT
D: TRBD1; length: 17; J: TRBJ2-7; size: NA; V: TRBV6-1; CDR3: CASSEAYLGTGFYEQYF; DNA: TGTGCCAGCAGTGAAGCGTACTTGGGGACAGGGTTCTACGAGCAGTACTTC
D: TRBD2; length: 14; J: TRBJ2-5; size: once; V: TRBV9; CDR3: CASSVSGSEETQYF; DNA: TGTGCCAGCAGCGTAAGCGGGAGTGAAGAGACCCAGTACTTC
D: NA; length: 10; J: TRBJ2-1; size: few; V: TRBV29-1; CDR3: CSVEAHEQFF; DNA: TGCAGCGTTGAAGCCCATGAGCAGTTCTTC
D: NA; length: 14; J: TRBJ2-1; size: NA; V: TRBV10-2; CDR3: CASGRQSSYNEQFF; DNA: TGCGCCAGCGGACGACAGAGCTCCTACAATGAGCAGTTCTTC
D: NA; length: 15; J: TRBJ1-5; size: NA; V: TRBV28; CDR3: CASSIGTTFNQPQHF; DNA: TGTGCCAGCAGCATCGGGACAACTTTCAATCAGCCCCAGCATTTT
D: NA; length: 12; J: TRBJ1-1; size: NA; V: TRBV7-9; CDR3: CASSLELTEAFF; DNA: TGTGCCAGCAGCTTAGAACTCACTGAAGCTTTCTTT
D: TRBD1; length: 14; J: TRBJ2-7; size: NA; V: TRBV6-5; CDR3: CASMSLTGTYEQYF; DNA: TGTGCCAGCATGAGCTTGACAGGGACCTACGAGCAGTACTTC
D: TRBD2; length: 13; J: TRBJ2-7; size: NA; V: TRBV6-6; CDR3: CASETGGSYEQYF; DNA: TGTGCCAGCGAAACGGGAGGTTCCTACGAGCAGTACTTC